The clone carrying this T cell receptor beta chain was detected only once. This entry belongs to a study of T cell responses to AZD1222 COVID-19 vaccine. Looked up from germline, CDR1 is SQVTM and CDR2 is ANQGSEA. The germline V and J ends were trimmed by 6 bases and 4 bases, with 18 bases remaining between them. This CDR3 has 14 amino acids. Using immunoSEQ multiplex PCR, the repertoire was profiled, and TCRdb retains in-frame clones only, with some absent. The table includes tens of thousands of clones, approximately 91% detected once. The specimen comprised peripheral blood, sampled on day 0 of AZD1222 vaccination. This clonotype originated in an adult in good health. The V call is TRBV29-1, the J call TRBJ1-1; a possible D gene is TRBD1 (5 bases). The CDR3 reads CSVGGEPGGTEAFF. The CDR3 DNA reads as TGCAGCGTCGGTGGGGAGCCCGGGGGCACTGAAGCTTTCTTT.